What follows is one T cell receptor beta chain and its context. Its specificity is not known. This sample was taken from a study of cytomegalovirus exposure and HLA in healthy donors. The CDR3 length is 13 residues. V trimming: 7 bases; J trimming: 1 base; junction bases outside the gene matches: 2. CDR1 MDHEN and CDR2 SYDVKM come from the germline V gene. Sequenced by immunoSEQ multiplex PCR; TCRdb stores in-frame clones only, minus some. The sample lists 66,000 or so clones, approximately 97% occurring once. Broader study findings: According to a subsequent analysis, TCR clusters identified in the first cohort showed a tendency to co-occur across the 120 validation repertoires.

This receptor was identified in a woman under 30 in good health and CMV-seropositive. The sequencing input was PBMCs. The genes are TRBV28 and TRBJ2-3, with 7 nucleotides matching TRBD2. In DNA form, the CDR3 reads TGTGCCAGCACTCGGGAGGGCACAGATACGCAGTATTTT. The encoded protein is CASTREGTDTQYF.